A single sample gave rise to the 9 T cell receptor beta chains below, sequenced in a study of post-analysis software for immune sequencing data. Findings and limits, study-wide: TRBV5-6, TRBV5-1 and TRBV20-1 belonged to a set of about five TRBV segments that were more frequent in patients than controls.

TCR beta libraries were prepared from cDNA with unique molecular identifiers. TCRdb re-called the PCR reads with MiXCR, one entry per CDR3 protein. The data show roughly 540,000 distinct CDR3 sequences, with roughly 34% seen just once and around 6% held by the top ten. These receptors' targets are unknown. The sequenced sample consisted of blood. Every receptor here comes from a girl between 2 and 17 years old with multiple sclerosis.

This clonotype was seen only once. The CDR3 does not end in the conserved phenylalanine or tryptophan, so this is likely a read error. This sequence joins TRBV5-1 and TRBJ1-4, with D perhaps matching TRBD1 (5 bases). CDR1 is SGHRS, CDR2 YFSETQ, per germline. V gave up 2 bases and J gave up 8 bases, with 13 bases separating them. The CDR3 runs to 14 residues. CDR3 residues: CASSLSGGGEKLFL. The CDR3 bases are TGCGCCAGCAGCTTATCCGGGGGAGGAGAAAAACTGTTTTTG.

This clonotype was found a few times. This chain links TRBV20-1 with TRBJ1-1; no firm D call. CDR1 is DFQATT, CDR2 SNEGSKA, per germline (reference sequence). The CDR3 runs 11 residues. Trimming cost V 3 bases and J 8 bases, with 10 bases left between them. In DNA, the CDR3 is TGCAGTGCTAGTCGGGGTGGCGAAGCTTTCTTT. Translated, it gives CSASRGGEAFF.

This chain joins TRBV7-9 and TRBJ2-5; D is possibly TRBD1 (6 bases). The CDR3 extends over 14 amino acids. V shed 8 bases and J shed 0 bases, with 13 bases lying between them. CDR1 is SEHNR, CDR2 FQNEAQ, per germline (reference sequence). In DNA form, the CDR3 reads TGTGCCAGCGGCCGACAGGAATACCAAGAGACCCAGTACTTC. Translation: CASGRQEYQETQYF. The full variable domain, rest sourced from reference TRBV7-9 and TRBJ2-5, is DTGVSQNPRHKITKRGQNVTFRCDPISEHNRLYWYRQTLGQGPEFLTYFQNEAQLEKSRLLSDRFSAERPKGSFSTLEIQRTEQGDSAMYLCASGRQEYQETQYFGPGTRLLVL.

The chain recombines TRBV20-1 with TRBJ2-3; TRBD2 aligns across 12 bases. Germline CDR1 is DFQATT and CDR2 is SNEGSKA (reference sequence). The CDR3 covers 15 residues. With 3 bases clipped from V and 5 bases from J, the junction kept 6 bases outside the gene matches. The CDR3 spells CSASGVGLAGDTQYF. For the CDR3, the DNA is TGCAGTGCTAGTGGGGTGGGACTAGCGGGAGATACGCAGTATTTT.

This rearrangement joins TRBV6-6 to TRBJ1-4; 8 bases are a match to TRBD1. The CDR3 runs 13 residues. With 7 bases clipped from V and 7 bases from J, the junction kept 5 bases outside the gene matches. CDR1 and CDR2 (germline): MNHNY, SVGAGI (reference sequence). The DNA of the CDR3 is TGTGCCAGCATTGGACAGGGAGGTGAAAAACTGTTTTTT. Encoded protein: CASIGQGGEKLFF.

The chain is built from TRBV28 and TRBJ1-5, with D hard to call. V lost 5 bases and J 5 bases, leaving 4 bases between the germline ends. CDR3 length equals 11 residues. Germline CDR1 reads MDHEN; CDR2 reads SYDVKM. The CDR3 sequence is CASSTYQPQHF. Here the CDR3 DNA reads TGTGCCAGCAGTACCTATCAGCCCCAGCATTTT.

The genes are TRBV18 and TRBJ2-3, with 8 bases that match TRBD1. Germline trimming cut 5 bases from V and 1 base from J; bases unmatched to any gene: 11. Germline loops: CDR1 KGHSH, CDR2 LQKENI. This CDR3 has 17 amino acids. CDR3 coding DNA: TGTGCCAGCTCATTTACGACAGGGGACATCGGCACAGATACGCAGTATTTT. Protein: CASSFTTGDIGTDTQYF.

This clonotype was picked up a small number of times. The V gene is TRBV7-9, the J gene TRBJ2-7; weak D call: TRBD1 (6 bases). The CDR3 sequence is 13 residues long. Germline CDR1 and CDR2: SEHNR and FQNEAQ (reference sequence). V lost 5 bases, J lost 4 bases, and 12 bases lay in between. CDR3 sequence (DNA): TGTGCCAGCAGCATTGGGACAAAGTACGAGCAGTACTTC. This gives the protein CASSIGTKYEQYF.

V is TRBV14 and J is TRBJ2-1; D gene unclear. Germline V gene sequence: CDR1 SGHDN, CDR2 FVKESK. The CDR3 contains 16 residues. V lost 2 bases and J lost 5, with 16 bases in between. The CDR3 sequence: CASSQTFSVANNEQFF. In DNA, the CDR3 is TGTGCCAGCAGCCAAACCTTCTCAGTGGCCAACAATGAGCAGTTCTTC.